The 27 T cell receptor beta chains below were found in one sample sequenced in a study of T cell responses to AZD1222 COVID-19 vaccine. Profiling relied on immunoSEQ multiplex PCR, and the TCRdb table lists in-frame clones only, not all of them. The profile covers approximately 140,000 clones, with approximately 94% appearing a single time and approximately 5.4% taken by the ten largest. Sequenced here: peripheral blood, sampled on day 0 of AZD1222 vaccination. These receptors were taken from an adult in good health.

V gene TRBV25-1 combines with J gene TRBJ2-7; D is unresolved. Germline CDR1 and CDR2: MGHDK and SYGVNS. V lost 5 bases to trimming and J lost 0 bases, with 11 bases between them. This CDR3 is 14 amino acids long. As DNA, the CDR3 is TGTGCCAGCAGTCCCGGCGGAGACTCCTACGAGCAGTACTTC. Protein product: CASSPGGDSYEQYF.

This chain joins TRBV28 and TRBJ1-4, with D possibly being TRBD1 (5 bases). V lost 5 bases and J lost 5, with 9 bases in between. CDR1 and CDR2 (germline): MDHEN, SYDVKM. The CDR3 sequence is 13 residues long. The DNA for the CDR3 is TGTGCCAGCAGTAAGGACATGAATGAAAAACTGTTTTTT. As protein: CASSKDMNEKLFF.

The chain combines TRBV9 with TRBJ1-3; D gene unclear. The CDR3 is 15 residues long. CDR1 and CDR2 (germline): SGDLS, YYNGEE. The V end was cut by 0 bases, the J end by 3 bases, with 10 bases between. CDR3 loop: CASSVDEGFGNTIYF. The DNA for the CDR3 is TGTGCCAGCAGCGTAGACGAAGGGTTTGGAAACACCATATATTTT. The whole variable domain, filled in from reference TRBV9 and TRBJ1-3, reads DSGVTQTPKHLITATGQRVTLRCSPRSGDLSVYWYQQSLDQGLQFLIQYYNGEERAKGNILERFSAQQFPDLHSELNLSSLELGDSALYFCASSVDEGFGNTIYFGEGSWLTVV.

The chain uses TRBV18 and TRBJ2-7; TRBD2 matches at 8 bases. Germline CDR1 and CDR2: KGHSH and LQKENI. This CDR3 spans 15 amino acids. The V gene end was trimmed by 3 bases and the J gene end by 5 bases; junction bases not matched to a gene: 9. DNA of the CDR3: TGTGCCAGCTCACCTATTACGGGGGGGCGGAACGAGCAGTACTTC. Amino acid sequence: CASSPITGGRNEQYF.

The gene calls are TRBV4-3 and TRBJ2-7; the match to TRBD1 covers 9 bases. V was pared by 2 bases and J by 3 bases, with 8 bases of the junction left unmatched. Germline V lookup: CDR1 LGHNA, CDR2 YSLEER. The CDR3 has 16 amino acids. CDR3 loop: CASSQSPTTGGYEQYF. The CDR3 nucleotides read TGCGCCAGCAGCCAAAGCCCAACGACAGGGGGCTACGAGCAGTACTTC.

The chain couples TRBV5-1 to TRBJ2-3; unclear D gene. V was pared by 0 bases and J by 0 bases, with 11 bases between. The CDR3 has 16 residues. Germline CDR1 reads SGHRS; CDR2 reads YFSETQ. The CDR3 bases are TGCGCCAGCAGCTTGGTCCCCGAAGAAAGCACAGATACGCAGTATTTT. Translation gives CASSLVPEESTDTQYF.

V is TRBV19 and J is TRBJ1-2; D gene uncertain. Germline loops: CDR1 LNHDA, CDR2 SQIVND (reference sequence). This CDR3 comprises 14 residues. The germline V and J ends were trimmed by 4 bases and 2 bases, with 11 bases remaining between them. The CDR3 coding sequence is TGTGCCAGTAGTAGGCAAAGAGGGAACTATGGCTACACCTTC. Protein product: CASSRQRGNYGYTF.

Here the CDR3 reads CASSVGTENYEQYF. Here the CDR3 DNA reads TGTGCCAGCAGTGTCGGGACAGAGAACTACGAGCAGTACTTC. The V gene is TRBV2, the J gene TRBJ2-7; TRBD1 matches 7 bases. This CDR3 has 14 amino acids. The germline gives CDR1 SNHLY, CDR2 FYNNEI. J lost 3 bases, V lost 4 bases, and 6 bases had no gene match.

The CDR3 sequence is CASSPSGTEAYEQYF. In DNA, the CDR3 is TGTGCCAGCAGCCCATCCGGGACTGAGGCTTACGAGCAGTACTTC. This rearrangement joins TRBV3-1 (or the pseudogene TRBV3-2) to TRBJ2-7; a possible D gene is TRBD2 (6 bases). The V gene lost 4 bases and the J gene lost 4 bases, with 17 bases spanning the gap. Germline CDR1 and CDR2: LGHDT and YNNKEL (reference sequence). This CDR3 has 15 amino acids.

The gene calls are TRBV15 and TRBJ2-2; TRBD1 or TRBD2 may be the D gene (6 bases each). The CDR3 loop spans 15 amino acids. The germline gives CDR1 LNHNV, CDR2 YYDKDF (reference sequence). V was pared by 3 bases and J by 2 bases, with 10 bases between. The CDR3 coding sequence is TGTGCCACCAGCAGCGGGGGCCCTAACACCGGGGAGCTGTTTTTT. It codes for CATSSGGPNTGELFF.

The chain uses TRBV7-3 and TRBJ2-3; a possible D gene is TRBD1 (5 bases). From germline, CDR1 is SGHTA and CDR2 FQGTGA. The V gene lost 4 bases and the J gene lost 3 bases, with 11 bases spanning the gap. The CDR3 consists of 14 residues. The CDR3: CASSYGHRTDTQYF. CDR3 coding DNA: TGTGCCAGCAGCTACGGACATCGGACAGATACGCAGTATTTT.

The count of this clone is one. The chain uses TRBV7-7 and TRBJ2-5, with 8 bases aligning to TRBD1. The ends lost 5 bases at V and 5 bases at J; junction bases unmatched: 10. Looked up from germline, CDR1 is SSHAT and CDR2 is FNYEAQ (reference sequence). The CDR3 is made up of 15 amino acids. The CDR3 DNA is TGTGCCAGCAGCCTGAAACAGGGGGGCGGGGAGACCCAGTACTTC. It codes for CASSLKQGGGETQYF.

V usage is TRBV2 and J usage is TRBJ1-2; 10 positions match TRBD1. From germline, CDR1 is SNHLY and CDR2 FYNNEI. This CDR3 contains 16 residues. The junction had 8 bases not matched to a gene; V was cut back by 6 bases and J by 1 base. CDR3 amino acids: CASRRDRGFGNYGYTF. CDR3 DNA sequence: TGTGCCAGCAGGAGGGACAGGGGATTCGGTAACTATGGCTACACCTTC.

V usage is TRBV30 and J usage is TRBJ2-7; 8 nucleotides align to TRBD2. The V gene's germline CDR1 is GTSNPN and CDR2 SVGIG (reference sequence). Trimming cost V 2 bases and J 7 bases; bases outside gene matches: 7. This CDR3 is built from 13 residues. CDR3 nucleotides: TGTGCCTGGAGTCCCCGACTAGCGCGGGAGCAGTACTTC. This codes for CAWSPRLAREQYF.

V gene TRBV29-1 combines with J gene TRBJ1-1, with D uncertain. Germline CDR1 is SQVTM and CDR2 is ANQGSEA. Trimming stripped 3 bases from V and 4 bases from J, with 12 bases between. CDR3 size: 13 residues. The CDR3 here is CSVDRNPSTEAFF. DNA of the CDR3: TGCAGCGTTGACCGGAACCCGAGCACTGAAGCTTTCTTT.

The V gene is TRBV6-2 or TRBV6-3, the J gene TRBJ2-7, with D perhaps matching TRBD2 (6 bases). Between the trimmed V and J ends, which lost 1 base and 1 base, there was a span of 11 bases. The V gene's germline CDR1 is MNHEY and CDR2 SVGEGT. The CDR3 is 15 amino acids. CDR3 sequence (DNA): TGTGCCAGCAGTTACTTCGGGAGTGGTTCCTACGAGCAGTACTTC. This encodes CASSYFGSGSYEQYF.

The rearrangement links TRBV5-5 to TRBJ2-7, with TRBD1 matching 7 bases. CDR1 is SGHKS, CDR2 YYEKEE, per germline (reference sequence). This CDR3 has 15 amino acids. V lost 5 bases and J lost 0; bases outside the gene matches: 8. The DNA of the CDR3 is TGTGCCAGCAGGCTCCGGGACAGTTTCTCCTACGAGCAGTACTTC. It translates to CASRLRDSFSYEQYF.

The rearrangement uses TRBV7-2 and TRBJ2-1, with D perhaps being TRBD1 or TRBD2 (5 bases each). The V end was cut by 3 bases, the J end by 2 bases, with 11 bases between. From germline, CDR1 is SGHTA and CDR2 FQGNSA. The CDR3 totals 15 residues. CDR3 in amino acids: CASSFNEGTYNEQFF. The CDR3 DNA reads TGTGCCAGCAGCTTTAATGAGGGGACCTACAATGAGCAGTTCTTC.

This sequence joins TRBV21-1 and TRBJ2-5; the DNA was not used to check the table's D call, TRBD2. TRBV21-1 is annotated as a pseudogene. The CDR3 totals 16 residues. CDR3 loop: CASSNSRLAGEETQYF. The CDR3 nucleotides read TGTGCCAGCAGCAACTCAAGACTAGCGGGGGAAGAGACCCAGTACTTC.

J is TRBJ2-7 and V is TRBV20-1; tentatively, D is TRBD1 or TRBD2 (5 bases each). The V gene's germline CDR1 is DFQATT and CDR2 SNEGSKA (reference sequence). V lost 7 bases to trimming and J lost 2 bases, with 9 bases between them. The CDR3 consists of 11 residues. For the CDR3, the DNA is TGCAGTGGCCAGGGACCCTACGAGCAGTACTTC. Translating gives CSGQGPYEQYF.

The chain recombines TRBV9 with TRBJ1-3, with D unclear. This CDR3 spans 15 amino acids. V lost 0 bases, J lost 0 bases, and 7 bases lay in between. Germline CDR1 and CDR2: SGDLS and YYNGEE. CDR3 in amino acids: CASSVAGSSGNTIYF. The CDR3 DNA sequence: TGTGCCAGCAGCGTAGCGGGGAGCTCTGGAAACACCATATATTTT. The full variable domain, in which reference TRBV9 and TRBJ1-3 provide the parts outside the CDR3, is DSGVTQTPKHLITATGQRVTLRCSPRSGDLSVYWYQQSLDQGLQFLIQYYNGEERAKGNILERFSAQQFPDLHSELNLSSLELGDSALYFCASSVAGSSGNTIYFGEGSWLTVV.

This rearrangement joins TRBV27 to TRBJ2-3; D is undetermined. Germline V gene data show CDR1 as MNHEY and CDR2 as SMNVEV (reference sequence). Trimming stripped 1 base from V and 2 bases from J, with 7 bases between. This CDR3 is built from 14 residues. This CDR3 is CASSLYAFTDTQYF. The CDR3 nucleotides read TGTGCCAGCAGTTTATACGCCTTCACAGATACGCAGTATTTT.

CDR3 residues: CASSSTFTYEQYF. The CDR3, as DNA: TGTGCCAGCAGTTCCACTTTCACCTACGAGCAGTACTTC. The chain has TRBV12-3 or TRBV12-4 and TRBJ2-7; D is unclear. This CDR3 has 13 residues. V was shortened by 4 bases and J by 2 bases, with 9 bases between the two germline ends.

Here the CDR3 DNA reads TGCGCCAGCAGCCAAGATCGCAACCGAGGAAACACCATATATTTT. Its protein is CASSQDRNRGNTIYF. The chain uses TRBV4-3 and TRBJ1-3; D not certain. The ends were cut back, 0 bases at V and 4 bases at J, with 10 bases in the middle. Germline lookup yields CDR1 LGHNA and CDR2 YSLEER. This CDR3 is 15 amino acids long.

The J gene is TRBJ2-1, the V gene TRBV5-6; 7 nucleotides match TRBD1. V was clipped by 4 bases and J by 12 bases; unmatched bases: 4. The germline V gene encodes CDR1 SGHDT and CDR2 YYEEEE. The CDR3 is made up of 11 amino acids. The DNA of the CDR3 is TGTGCCAGCAGCAGACAGGGCGGGCAGTTCTTC. Protein sequence: CASSRQGGQFF. Full variable domain (rest looked up from reference TRBV5-6 and TRBJ2-1): DAGVTQSPTHLIKTRGQQVTLRCSPKSGHDTVSWYQQALGQGPQFIFQYYEEEERQRGNFPDRFSGHQFPNYSSELNVNALLLGDSALYLCASSRQGGQFFGPGTRLTVL.

The V and J genes are TRBV29-1 and TRBJ2-7; tentatively, D is TRBD1 (6 bases). CDR3 length: 11 residues. Germline CDR1 reads SQVTM; CDR2 reads ANQGSEA. The germline V and J ends were trimmed by 5 bases and 4 bases, with 9 bases remaining between them. CDR3 residues: CSVRGTYEQYF. CDR3 sequence (DNA): TGCAGCGTTAGGGGGACGTACGAGCAGTACTTC.

The J gene is TRBJ1-2, the V gene TRBV18; D gene uncertain. The ends were cut back, 2 bases at V and 2 bases at J, with 6 bases in the middle. The CDR3 extends over 13 amino acids. CDR1 and CDR2 (germline): KGHSH, LQKENI. The CDR3 sequence is CASSPNGNYGYTF. The CDR3 DNA reads TGTGCCAGCTCACCAAACGGCAACTATGGCTACACCTTC.